This passage covers 31 T cell receptor beta chains from one sample sequenced in a study of neurological immune-mediated disorders. From the 5' RACE reads, TCRdb called clonotypes with MiXCR, one entry per CDR3 protein. This table has tens of thousands of distinct CDR3 sequences, roughly 11% appearing once. The material sequenced was PBMCs. The receptors originated from a man in his fifties or sixties in good health.

This clonotype occurred many times. The gene calls are TRBV20-1 and TRBJ1-1, with D possibly being TRBD1 (5 bases). This CDR3 has 13 amino acids. Between the trimmed V and J ends, which lost 0 bases and 5 bases, there was a span of 10 bases. CDR1 and CDR2 (germline): DFQATT, SNEGSKA (reference sequence). CDR3 region: CSARDPWGTEAFF. CDR3 DNA: TGCAGTGCTAGAGATCCGTGGGGGACTGAAGCTTTCTTT.

This clonotype was detected ten times or more. The chain recombines TRBV5-4 with TRBJ1-1; maybe TRBD1 (6 bases). Germline CDR1 and CDR2: SGHNT and YYREEE (reference sequence). The CDR3 consists of 14 residues. The V end lost 4 bases, the J end lost 5 bases, and 15 bases lay between the germline ends. The CDR3 DNA is TGTGCCAGCAGCCCGTCCCCCACAGGGACTGAAGCTTTCTTT. Translated, it gives CASSPSPTGTEAFF.

V gene TRBV7-8 combines with J gene TRBJ1-5; D is unclear. Germline V lookup: CDR1 SGHVS, CDR2 FQNEAQ. The CDR3 runs to 16 residues. Trimming took 1 base from V and 9 from J, leaving 19 bases between them. The CDR3 DNA reads TGTGCCAGCAGCTTAGTCCCCGCAGCTAGCCACCGGCCCCAGCATTTT. Amino acids: CASSLVPAASHRPQHF. Supplemented by reference TRBV7-8 and TRBJ1-5, the full variable domain reads GAGVSQSPRYKVAKRGQDVALRCDPISGHVSLFWYQQALGQGPEFLTYFQNEAQLDKSGLPSDRFFAERPEGSVSTLKIQRTQQEDSAVYLCASSLVPAASHRPQHFGDGTRLSIL.

This clonotype was counted many times. The V call is TRBV6-6, the J call TRBJ2-5; D is tentatively TRBD1 or TRBD2 (6 bases each). This CDR3 contains 16 residues. Germline assignment: CDR1 MNHNY and CDR2 SVGAGI (reference sequence). V gave up 0 bases and J gave up 7 bases, with 18 bases separating them. The DNA for the CDR3 is TGTGCCAGCAGTTACTCAATGGGGGGCCAGACGGGGACCCAGTACTTC. Its protein product is CASSYSMGGQTGTQYF.

This clonotype was observed a handful of times. This chain uses TRBV28 with TRBJ1-3; no clear D. V was trimmed by 4 bases and J by 3 bases, leaving 13 bases between them. The CDR3 has 15 residues. Germline V lookup: CDR1 MDHEN, CDR2 SYDVKM. The CDR3 sequence is CASSSSPGFGNTIYF. Written as DNA, the CDR3 is TGTGCCAGCAGTTCCTCTCCGGGGTTTGGAAACACCATATATTTT.

This clonotype was counted many times. This chain links TRBV6-1 with TRBJ1-2; a weak D match, TRBD1 (6 bases). This CDR3 comprises 16 residues. In germline, CDR1 is MNHNS, CDR2 SASEGT. Trimming stripped 2 bases from V and 5 bases from J, with 18 bases between. Written as DNA, the CDR3 is TGTGCCAGCAGTGAAAGGATGGACCTGAGGGGGTATGGCTACACCTTC. This gives the protein CASSERMDLRGYGYTF.

This clonotype has at least ten counts. This CDR3 reads CASSLGASGDTDTQYF. CDR3 nucleotide sequence: TGTGCCAGCAGCTTAGGAGCTTCTGGGGACACAGATACGCAGTATTTT. The chain combines TRBV7-6 with TRBJ2-3; D remains ambiguous. The CDR3 is made up of 16 amino acids. V lost 1 base and J lost 2, with 13 bases in between. CDR1 is SGHVS and CDR2 is FNYEAQ in the germline V gene. The full variable domain, with the rest looked up from reference TRBV7-6 and TRBJ2-3, is GAGVSQSPRYKVTKRGQDVALRCDPISGHVSLYWYRQALGQGPEFLTYFNYEAQQDKSGLPNDRFSAERPEGSISTLTIQRTEQRDSAMYRCASSLGASGDTDTQYFGPGTRLTVL.

The table lists this clonotype with many counts. This chain joins TRBV28 and TRBJ2-2, with D tentatively TRBD2 (5 bases). Looked up from germline, CDR1 is MDHEN and CDR2 is SYDVKM. V was trimmed by 6 bases and J by 3 bases, leaving 14 bases between them. The CDR3 extends over 15 amino acids. The CDR3 coding sequence is TGTGCCAGCAGGCCCGGGAATCTTGACACCGGGGAGCTGTTTTTT. Protein sequence: CASRPGNLDTGELFF.

In its sample, this clonotype was seen many times. The chain recombines TRBV7-2 with TRBJ1-5, with TRBD1 matching over 7 bases. The CDR3 is made up of 20 amino acids. Germline V lookup: CDR1 SGHTA, CDR2 FQGNSA. Trimming took 4 bases from V and 4 from J; bases not matched to a gene: 22. CDR3 DNA sequence: TGTGCCAGCAGCTCTCGGCCCCCCTCAGGGGGGACCACGTTTAATCAGCCCCAGCATTTT. Protein product: CASSSRPPSGGTTFNQPQHF.

This clonotype was seen at least ten times. J is TRBJ1-5 and V is TRBV2, with D unresolved. This CDR3 contains 13 residues. The V and J ends lost 8 bases and 2 bases respectively, with 10 bases between them. The germline V gene has CDR1 SNHLY and CDR2 FYNNEI. CDR3 DNA: TGTGCCAGCGGGGTCGGGGGCAATCAGCCCCAGCATTTT. It specifies CASGVGGNQPQHF.

The table lists this clonotype with many counts. The chain is built from TRBV7-2 and TRBJ2-2, with TRBD1 matching 8 bases. The CDR3 covers 15 residues. CDR1 and CDR2 (germline): SGHTA, FQGNSA. The V gene end was trimmed by 5 bases and the J gene end by 1 base; junction bases not matched to a gene: 3. CDR3 nucleotides: TGTGCCAGCAGCGCCGGACAGGGGAACACCGGGGAGCTGTTTTTT. Translating gives CASSAGQGNTGELFF. Full variable domain (missing parts from reference TRBV7-2 and TRBJ2-2): GAGVSQSPSNKVTEKGKDVELRCDPISGHTALYWYRQSLGQGLEFLIYFQGNSAPDKSGLPSDRFSAERTGGSVSTLTIQRTQQEDSAVYLCASSAGQGNTGELFFGEGSRLTVL.

This clonotype was detected ten times or more. V and J are TRBV7-2 and TRBJ2-5, with D maybe TRBD2 (5 bases). The CDR3 has 14 amino acids. Germline CDR1 and CDR2: SGHTA and FQGNSA. Trimming left V 5 bases short and J 1 base short, with 11 bases between. This CDR3 is CASSRTRFQETQYF. In DNA form, the CDR3 reads TGTGCCAGCAGCCGCACTAGATTCCAAGAGACCCAGTACTTC. Combining the CDR3 with reference TRBV7-2 and TRBJ2-5 gives the whole variable domain GAGVSQSPSNKVTEKGKDVELRCDPISGHTALYWYRQSLGQGLEFLIYFQGNSAPDKSGLPSDRFSAERTGGSVSTLTIQRTQQEDSAVYLCASSRTRFQETQYFGPGTRLLVL.

The table lists this clonotype with many counts. The chain is built from TRBV5-1 and TRBJ1-1; the match to TRBD1 covers 7 bases. The CDR3 contains 15 residues. Germline values: CDR1 SGHRS, CDR2 YFSETQ. The V segment lost 5 bases and the J segment 1 base; nucleotides outside the gene matches: 8. CDR3 in amino acids: CASRVTGVGNTEAFF. In nucleotides, the CDR3 is TGCGCCAGCAGAGTTACAGGGGTCGGGAACACTGAAGCTTTCTTT.

This clonotype was observed at least ten times. This chain uses TRBV20-1 with TRBJ1-1; 8 bases match TRBD1. Germline assignment: CDR1 DFQATT and CDR2 SNEGSKA (reference sequence). The CDR3 consists of 13 residues. V trimming: 3 bases; J trimming: 7 bases; junction bases outside the gene matches: 7. In DNA, the CDR3 is TGCAGTGCTAGGGACAGGGTGTATAGTGAAGCTTTCTTT. Its protein product is CSARDRVYSEAFF.

There are many counts of this clonotype. This chain links TRBV7-2 with TRBJ1-1; D gene ambiguous. Between the trimmed V and J ends, which lost 3 bases and 5 bases, there was a span of 4 bases. Germline CDR1 reads SGHTA; CDR2 reads FQGNSA. CDR3 length: 11 amino acids. CDR3: CASSFETEAFF. The DNA of the CDR3 is TGTGCCAGCAGCTTTGAGACTGAAGCTTTCTTT.

This clonotype was recorded at least ten times. This chain joins TRBV6-5 and TRBJ2-3; D is undetermined. V was clipped by 7 bases and J by 2 bases, with 13 bases between them. Germline V CDR1 and CDR2: MNHEY, SVGAGI. The CDR3 runs to 14 residues. CDR3 region: CASTLRRATDTQYF. The CDR3 nucleotides read TGTGCCAGCACTCTCAGAAGGGCCACAGATACGCAGTATTTT.

This clonotype was detected many times. The genes are TRBV4-3 and TRBJ2-2, with 9 bases that match TRBD1. V was clipped by 4 bases and J by 0 bases; unmatched bases: 9. Per the germline V gene, CDR1 is LGHNA and CDR2 is YSLEER. This CDR3 has 18 residues. The CDR3 DNA reads as TGCGCCAGCAGCCCTGGGACAGGGAAGTTCGCGAACACCGGGGAGCTGTTTTTT. It specifies CASSPGTGKFANTGELFF.

This clonotype was detected ten times or more. The chain joins TRBV7-7 to TRBJ1-5; D gene ambiguous. CDR3 length: 15 residues. V lost 5 bases and J 5 bases, leaving 16 bases between the germline ends. CDR1 is SSHAT, CDR2 FNYEAQ, per germline (reference sequence). The CDR3 nucleotides read TGTGCCAGCAGCACACCTGTCACGCTTTATCAGCCCCAGCATTTT. As protein: CASSTPVTLYQPQHF.

This clonotype came up many times. The rearrangement links TRBV20-1 to TRBJ1-6; D gene ambiguous. The CDR3 runs 12 residues. Trimming left V 0 bases short and J 10 bases short, with 7 bases between. In germline, CDR1 is DFQATT, CDR2 SNEGSKA (reference sequence). Here the CDR3 reads CSARDQDSPLHF. The CDR3 DNA reads TGCAGTGCTAGAGATCAAGACTCACCCCTCCACTTT.

This clonotype was observed many times. The chain couples TRBV10-3 to TRBJ2-3; weak D call: TRBD1 (5 bases). The CDR3 spans 13 residues. Germline-derived CDR1 and CDR2 are ENHRY and SYGVKD. V lost 2 bases and J 5 bases, leaving 8 bases between the germline ends. The DNA of the CDR3 is TGTGCCATCAGTGAGGTAGACAGAGATACGCAGTATTTT. This gives the protein CAISEVDRDTQYF.

Note on this clonotype: One base away lies a much larger clone, so this may be a sequencing read error. The genes are TRBV20-1 and TRBJ1-6; perhaps TRBD1 as D (5 bases). This CDR3 contains 14 residues. Germline values: CDR1 DFQATT, CDR2 SNEGSKA (reference sequence). The DNA of the CDR3 is TGCAGTGTCAGGGAGGTTAGGGGCAATTCACTCCTCCACTTT. It encodes CSVREVRGNSLLHF.

This clonotype appeared many times. CDR3 loop: CASKWDADTGELFF. DNA of the CDR3: TGTGCCAGTAAATGGGACGCGGACACCGGGGAGCTGTTTTTT. The V call is TRBV2, the J call TRBJ2-2; D may match TRBD1 or TRBD2 (5 bases each). The CDR3 consists of 14 residues. Germline assignment: CDR1 SNHLY and CDR2 FYNNEI. V was pared by 9 bases and J by 3 bases, with 14 bases between.

This clonotype was observed many times. The chain is built from TRBV5-1 and TRBJ1-3; D might be TRBD1 (6 bases). This CDR3 has 16 residues. V was trimmed by 0 bases and J by 3 bases, leaving 13 bases between them. Germline V CDR1 and CDR2: SGHRS, YFSETQ. The CDR3 loop is CASSLETGYLGNTIYF. The CDR3 DNA follows: TGCGCCAGCAGCTTGGAGACAGGCTATCTTGGAAACACCATATATTTT. The whole variable domain, filled in from reference TRBV5-1 and TRBJ1-3, reads KAGVTQTPRYLIKTRGQQVTLSCSPISGHRSVSWYQQTPGQGLQFLFEYFSETQRNKGNFPGRFSGRQFSNSRSEMNVSTLELGDSALYLCASSLETGYLGNTIYFGEGSWLTVV.

This clonotype has a count of ten or more. The V and J genes are TRBV15 and TRBJ2-1; 10 bases map to TRBD1. CDR1 is LNHNV, CDR2 YYDKDF, per germline (reference sequence). The V and J ends lost 3 bases and 5 bases, in that order; junction bases with no gene match: 4. CDR3 length: 15 residues. The CDR3 DNA follows: TGTGCCACCAGCAGTCGACAGGGGGCCAACAATGAGCAGTTCTTC. Translation: CATSSRQGANNEQFF.

This clonotype has a count of ten or more. The chain carries TRBV18 and TRBJ1-6; D is possibly TRBD1 (6 bases). The CDR3 consists of 13 residues. V shed 8 bases and J shed 8 bases, with 13 bases lying between them. Germline loops: CDR1 KGHSH, CDR2 LQKENI. CDR3 sequence reads: CASANRADSPLHF. Here the CDR3 DNA reads TGTGCCAGCGCTAACAGGGCTGATTCACCCCTCCACTTT.

This clonotype was counted ten times or more. The genes are TRBV3-1 and TRBJ1-2; no reliable D call. Looked up from germline, CDR1 is LGHDT and CDR2 is YNNKEL (reference sequence). V dropped 5 bases and J dropped 6 bases, with 19 bases sitting between them. This CDR3 comprises 15 residues. The CDR3 sequence is CASSFRAGSQNGYTF. The CDR3 DNA reads as TGTGCCAGCAGCTTCCGGGCGGGGTCGCAAAATGGCTACACCTTC. Supplemented by reference TRBV3-1 and TRBJ1-2, the full variable domain reads DTAVSQTPKYLVTQMGNDKSIKCEQNLGHDTMYWYKQDSKKFLKIMFSYNNKELIINETVPNRFSPKSPDKAHLNLHINSLELGDSAVYFCASSFRAGSQNGYTFGSGTRLTVV.

In this sample, this clonotype turned up many times. The chain couples TRBV7-2 to TRBJ2-2, with unresolved D. Germline CDR1 and CDR2: SGHTA and FQGNSA. The CDR3 length is 12 residues. The V and J ends lost 4 bases and 4 bases respectively, with 4 bases between them. This CDR3 is CASSYVTGELFF. As DNA, the CDR3 is TGTGCCAGCAGCTATGTCACCGGGGAGCTGTTTTTT.

This clonotype was detected ten times or more. CDR3 nucleotide sequence: TGTGCCAGCAGCCAAGCGGCCGGAGGACTATACGAGCAGTACTTC. Protein product: CASSQAAGGLYEQYF. The chain uses TRBV14 and TRBJ2-7; TRBD2 is a possible D gene (6 bases). The CDR3 extends over 15 amino acids. V was cut by 1 base and J by 4 bases, with 14 bases left in between. Germline CDR1 and CDR2: SGHDN and FVKESK.

The table lists this clonotype with many counts. The chain recombines TRBV11-2 with TRBJ2-1, with D perhaps TRBD1 (5 bases). Trimming shortened V by 8 bases and J by 8 bases, and 13 bases separated the two germline ends. The CDR3 is 12 amino acids. Germline assignment: CDR1 SGHAT and CDR2 FQNNGV. CDR3 nucleotide sequence: TGTGCCAGCGGGCAGGGTTACGATGAGCAGTTCTTC. Amino acids: CASGQGYDEQFF.

This clonotype was observed at least ten times. The rearrangement links TRBV7-3 to TRBJ1-6, with unresolved D. V was trimmed by 0 bases and J by 10 bases, leaving 13 bases between them. The CDR3 runs 15 residues. Germline CDR1 and CDR2: SGHTA and FQGTGA. The CDR3 protein is CASSLTGSERSPLHF. The CDR3 DNA sequence: TGTGCCAGCAGCTTAACGGGTTCAGAGAGATCACCCCTCCACTTT.

This clonotype has a count of ten or more. The chain combines TRBV11-2 with TRBJ1-1; TRBD1 might be the D (6 bases). The V end lost 5 bases, the J end lost 2 bases, and 12 bases lay between the germline ends. This CDR3 contains 14 residues. CDR1 is SGHAT, CDR2 FQNNGV, per germline. The CDR3 region is CASSRGGGNTEAFF. DNA for the CDR3: TGTGCCAGCAGCCGAGGAGGGGGTAACACTGAAGCTTTCTTT.